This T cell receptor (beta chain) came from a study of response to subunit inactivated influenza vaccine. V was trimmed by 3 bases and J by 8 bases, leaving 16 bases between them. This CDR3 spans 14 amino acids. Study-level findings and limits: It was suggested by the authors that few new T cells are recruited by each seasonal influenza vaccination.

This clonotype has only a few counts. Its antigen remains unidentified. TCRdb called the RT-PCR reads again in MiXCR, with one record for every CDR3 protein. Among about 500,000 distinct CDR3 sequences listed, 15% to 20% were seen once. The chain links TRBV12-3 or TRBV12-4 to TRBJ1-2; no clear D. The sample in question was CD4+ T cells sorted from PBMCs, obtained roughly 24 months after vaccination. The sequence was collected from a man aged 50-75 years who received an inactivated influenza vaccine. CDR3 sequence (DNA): TGTGCCAGCAGTTTTTCCTCCGGGTATATGGGCTACACCTTC. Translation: CASSFSSGYMGYTF.